This T cell receptor (beta chain) was documented in a study of T cell responses to AZD1222 COVID-19 vaccine (dated by TCRdb to the early 2020s). Turning to the overall study: AZD1222 recipients whose second dose came at about 4 weeks and those whose second dose came at about 12 weeks were combined into one group, since spike-specific TCR depth and breadth did not differ between the two schedules. TCR sequencing covered over 230 trial participants: 200 to 220 given two doses of AZD1222 and approximately 26 given two doses of MenACWY control vaccine. Trial participants were enrolled by age into 18-55, 56-69 and 70-plus year subgroups, with about 150, 28 and 57 TCR-sequenced participants respectively. Overall study outcomes, separate from this receptor: Conclusions about previously exposed vaccinees were limited because only six or seven AZD1222 recipients were SARS-CoV-2 seropositive at baseline. Most participants were white British and females outnumbered males, and the authors suggested that clonal diversity may have been underestimated. A significant rise in spike-specific TCR breadth and depth was observed after two AZD1222 doses relative to day 0 and relative to MenACWY recipients. CD4 TCRs associated with the vaccine covered the entire spike protein, and the dominant responses were in regions 160-218 and 743-854. In the small 56-69-year group, the increase in depth fell short of significance, most likely because of low power. Because no day 14 peak-response samples were available, the repertoires could be characterized only after the peak T cell response. Reportedly, close to half of the unique spike-specific TCRs recognized epitopes lying outside the regions that are mutated in the B.1.351 and B.1.1.7 variants.

Reading the label with the study, this specimen's time point is: baseline before first vaccination. Samples from vaccinated people were obtained from the UK trials COV001 and COV002, which included a single-blind randomized controlled phase 2/3 trial of AZD1222 (ChAdOx1 nCoV-19) in healthy adults. For TCRbeta chain sequencing, PBMC samples were collected from trial participants at day 0 and at day 28 after the second dose. V loses 0 bases of germline sequence and J loses 2 bases, and the interval between the two ends is 11 bases. CDR3 length: 15 amino acids, cysteine to phenylalanine. The read is trimmed to its CDR3 DNA, 45 bases read in frame from base 1. CDR1 and CDR2 are drawn from the germline V gene (reference sequence): LNHNV, YYDKDF. The CDR3 regions of human TCRbeta chains were analyzed by immunosequencing. The published analysis was carried out like this. Repertoire TCRs were checked for matches against a reference library of SARS-CoV-2-specific TCRs that had been generated using the MIRA antigen-specificity platform. Breadth meant the fraction of unique TCRs that were SARS-CoV-2-associated, whereas depth meant the fraction of total T cells that were SARS-CoV-2-associated. Using the MIRA data, every spike-specific TCR was mapped to the spike region that the TCR reacted to and assigned to either a CD4 or a CD8 class. Log10-transformed breadth and depth values were compared by one-way ANOVA with Sidak's multiple comparisons tests. TCRdb took over this immuneACCESS table, retaining in-frame rearrangements with V and J assigned. Such tables are incomplete; in checked studies, under half of the missing clones stem from an unresolved V gene, and the remainder is unexplained. V and J calls and clone size come straight from that table; D and trimming were deduced from the DNA. This sample gives under 110,000 clones in total; roughly 84% of them show up just once. The ten largest make up 15% to 20% of the sample.

Regarding this clone: There is no known antigen for this receptor. Base qualities are not at hand, and no much larger clone is one base apart.

The source material was peripheral blood, sampled on day 0 of AZD1222 vaccination. The V and J segments used are TRBV15 and TRBJ2-7, with no D gene named confidently. This clonotype was obtained from an adult in good health. The CDR3 protein sequence reads: CATSRDDGTTYEQYF. The nucleotide sequence is given as TGTGCCACCAGCAGAGACGACGGAACCACCTACGAGCAGTACTTC.